This T cell receptor beta chain was documented in a study of immune evolution from preneoplasia to lung adenocarcinoma (dated by TCRdb to the early 2020s). For the wider study: Immune contexture across lung adenocarcinoma precursors and invasive adenocarcinoma was profiled using immune gene expression, TCR sequencing and multiplex immunofluorescence. A total of about 56 patients contributed TCR sequencing data. The immune data were integrated with whole exome sequencing and methylation data from the same cohort of nodules. Class I HLA alleles were inferred from exome data with POLYSOLVER, and allele-specific HLA loss was detected with LOHHLA. Resected precursor lesions (AAH, AIS, MIA) and invasive adenocarcinomas were compared against paired morphologically normal lung tissue. According to the study, about 110 samples went through TCR sequencing. The overall cohort comprised 55 or so patients with pulmonary nodules who underwent surgical resection. Sample size was determined by specimen availability and not by a prior power calculation.

This clone was detected only a few times. The target of this receptor is not known. No qualities accompany the bases; no much larger clone lies one base away. Broader findings and caveats from the paper: Because all patients were from Japan and China, applicability to Western populations was uncertain. Clonality was highest in normal lung, while later-stage lesions appeared to have lower clonality but higher T cell density and diversity. Top T cell clone frequencies were highest in normal lung and appeared to decrease progressively from AAH through AIS, MIA and invasive adenocarcinoma. The findings were based on association rather than direct causation, and larger cohorts with long-term follow-up and longitudinal biopsies were deemed needed.

The immunoSEQ hsTCRbeta Kit was used to sequence TCR beta CDR3 regions from DNA. The authors' pipeline ran thus. The ImmunoSEQ Analyzer was used to analyse the TCR sequencing data. T cell clonality was calculated on productive rearrangements as 1 minus Pielou's evenness. The inverse Simpson index, applied to productive templates, was used to measure T cell diversity. T cell density was defined as TCR beta template counts normalized to usable DNA, with usable DNA estimated by amplifying and sequencing housekeeping genes. Two-sided Kruskal-Wallis tests were used to compare TCR metrics across histologic stages. This immuneACCESS table, as held by TCRdb, lists in-frame sequences with V and J called but not all clones. Of the missing ones, under half trace to an unresolved V gene in checked studies; the others have no known cause. V and J calls and clone size come straight from that table; D and trimming were deduced from the DNA. Across this sample there are 6,000 to 8,000 clones, with roughly 74% seen only once. The ten largest clones take up 9.8% of the sample.

The patients had resection in Japan or China between about 2013 and 2017. Two lung cancer pathologists independently confirmed the histologic diagnosis of each case on H&E slides. FFPE tissue was used for DNA isolation with the AllPrep DNA/RNA FFPE Kit. Per the germline V gene (reference sequence), MNHEY is the CDR1 and SMNVEV is the CDR2. Reading from cysteine to phenylalanine, the CDR3 counts 12 amino acids. Only the CDR3 DNA stays, 36 bases, in frame from base 1. V is clipped by 5 bases and J by 6 bases, and the sequence between their germline boundaries is 10 bases long. The chain employs TRBV27 and TRBJ1-1; a tentative D match to TRBD1 spans 5 bases. Sequencing used FFPE adjacent normal lung tissue. The clonotype was recovered from an older donor with lung adenocarcinoma. The CDR3 has the sequence CASSIGASEAFF. The nucleotides are TGTGCCAGCAGTATAGGGGCCTCTGAAGCTTTCTTT.